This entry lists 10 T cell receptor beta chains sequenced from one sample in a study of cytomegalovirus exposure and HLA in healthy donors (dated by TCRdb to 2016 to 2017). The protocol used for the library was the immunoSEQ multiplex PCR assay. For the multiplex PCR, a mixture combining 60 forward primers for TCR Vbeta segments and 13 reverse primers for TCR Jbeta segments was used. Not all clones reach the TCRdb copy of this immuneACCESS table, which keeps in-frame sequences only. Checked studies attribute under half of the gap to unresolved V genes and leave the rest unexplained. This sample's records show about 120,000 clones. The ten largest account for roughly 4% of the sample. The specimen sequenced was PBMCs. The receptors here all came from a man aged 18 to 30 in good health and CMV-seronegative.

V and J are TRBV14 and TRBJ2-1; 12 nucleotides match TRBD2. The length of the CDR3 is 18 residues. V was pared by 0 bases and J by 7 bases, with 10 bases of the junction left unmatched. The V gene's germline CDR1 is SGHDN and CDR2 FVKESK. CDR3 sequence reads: CASSQESRLAGVGNEQFF. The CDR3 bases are TGTGCCAGCAGCCAAGAGTCTCGACTAGCGGGAGTGGGAAATGAGCAGTTCTTC.

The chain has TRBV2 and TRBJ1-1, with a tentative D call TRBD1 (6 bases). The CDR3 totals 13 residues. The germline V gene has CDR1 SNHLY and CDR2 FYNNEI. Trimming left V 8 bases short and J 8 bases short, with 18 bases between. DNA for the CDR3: TGTGCCAGCGACTTCAGGGGACCAGGGGAAGCTTTCTTT. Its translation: CASDFRGPGEAFF. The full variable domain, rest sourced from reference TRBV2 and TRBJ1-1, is EPEVTQTPSHQVTQMGQEVILRCVPISNHLYFYWYRQILGQKVEFLVSFYNNEISEKSEIFDDQFSVERPDGSNFTLKIRSTKLEDSAMYFCASDFRGPGEAFFGQGTRLTVV.

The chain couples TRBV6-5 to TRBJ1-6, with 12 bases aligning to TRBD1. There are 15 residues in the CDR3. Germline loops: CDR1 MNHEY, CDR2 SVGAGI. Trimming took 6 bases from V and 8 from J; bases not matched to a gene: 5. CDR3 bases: TGTGCCAGCAGGGGGACAGGGGGCGCTTATTCACCCCTCCACTTT. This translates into CASRGTGGAYSPLHF.

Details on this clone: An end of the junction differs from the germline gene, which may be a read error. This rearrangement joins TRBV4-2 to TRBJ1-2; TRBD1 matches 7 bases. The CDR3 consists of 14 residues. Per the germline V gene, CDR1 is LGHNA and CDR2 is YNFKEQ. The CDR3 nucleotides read TGTGCCAGCAGCCAACCTGGGGGACAGCAGGGAATCTCCTTC. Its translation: CASSQPGGQQGISF.

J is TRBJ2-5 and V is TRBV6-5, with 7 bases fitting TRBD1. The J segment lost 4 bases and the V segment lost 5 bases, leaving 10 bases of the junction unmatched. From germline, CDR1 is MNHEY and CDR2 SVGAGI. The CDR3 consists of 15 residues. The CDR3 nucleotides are TGTGCCAGCAGTCTTCGCCCCACAGGGGTAGAGACCCAGTACTTC. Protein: CASSLRPTGVETQYF.

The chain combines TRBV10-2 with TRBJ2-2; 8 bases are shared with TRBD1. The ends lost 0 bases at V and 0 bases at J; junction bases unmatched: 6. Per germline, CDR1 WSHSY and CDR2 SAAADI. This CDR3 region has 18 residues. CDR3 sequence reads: CASSESIKTGANTGELFF. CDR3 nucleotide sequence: TGCGCCAGCAGTGAGTCGATTAAGACAGGGGCGAACACCGGGGAGCTGTTTTTT.

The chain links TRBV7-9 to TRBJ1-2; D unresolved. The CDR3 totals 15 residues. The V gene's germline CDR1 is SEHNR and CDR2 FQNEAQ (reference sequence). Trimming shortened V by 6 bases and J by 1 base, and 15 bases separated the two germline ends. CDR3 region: CASRFDTLLNYGYTF. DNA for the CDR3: TGTGCCAGCAGATTTGACACGCTCCTTAACTATGGCTACACCTTC.

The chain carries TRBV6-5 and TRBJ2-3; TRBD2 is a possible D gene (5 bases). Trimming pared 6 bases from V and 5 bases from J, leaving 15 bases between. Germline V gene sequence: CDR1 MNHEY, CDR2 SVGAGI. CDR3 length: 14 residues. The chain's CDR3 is CASRPRRAGDTQYF. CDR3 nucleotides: TGTGCCAGCAGACCCCGGCGGGCTGGAGATACGCAGTATTTT.

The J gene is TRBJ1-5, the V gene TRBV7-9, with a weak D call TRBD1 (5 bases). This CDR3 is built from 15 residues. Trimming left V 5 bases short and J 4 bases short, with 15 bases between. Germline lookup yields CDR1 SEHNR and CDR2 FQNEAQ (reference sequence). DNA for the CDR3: TGTGCCAGCAGCGCCCGGGGGGGAGAGAATCAGCCCCAGCATTTT. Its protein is CASSARGGENQPQHF.

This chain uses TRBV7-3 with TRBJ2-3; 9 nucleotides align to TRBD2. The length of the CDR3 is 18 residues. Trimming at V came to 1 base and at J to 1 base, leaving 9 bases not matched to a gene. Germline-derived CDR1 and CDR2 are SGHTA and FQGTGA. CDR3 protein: CASSLSVGASGGTDTQYF. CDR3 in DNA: TGTGCCAGCAGCTTAAGTGTCGGTGCTAGCGGGGGCACAGATACGCAGTATTTT.